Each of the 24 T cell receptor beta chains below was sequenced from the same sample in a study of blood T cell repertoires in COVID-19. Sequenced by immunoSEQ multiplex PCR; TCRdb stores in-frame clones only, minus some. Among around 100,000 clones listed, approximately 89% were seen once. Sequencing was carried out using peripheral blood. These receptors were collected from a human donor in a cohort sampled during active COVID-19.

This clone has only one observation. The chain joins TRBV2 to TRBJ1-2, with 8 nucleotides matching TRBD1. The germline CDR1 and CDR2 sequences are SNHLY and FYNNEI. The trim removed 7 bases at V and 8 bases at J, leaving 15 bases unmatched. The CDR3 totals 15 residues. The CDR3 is CASTGGQGAVGGYTF. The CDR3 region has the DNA TGTGCCAGCACTGGTGGGCAGGGGGCGGTAGGAGGCTACACCTTC.

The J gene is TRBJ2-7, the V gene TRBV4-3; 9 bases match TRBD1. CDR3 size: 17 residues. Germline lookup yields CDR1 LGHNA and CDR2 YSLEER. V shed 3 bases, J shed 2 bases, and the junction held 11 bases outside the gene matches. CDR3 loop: CASSQAPQGARPYEQYF. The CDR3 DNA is TGCGCCAGCAGCCAGGCTCCACAGGGGGCGCGACCCTACGAGCAGTACTTC.

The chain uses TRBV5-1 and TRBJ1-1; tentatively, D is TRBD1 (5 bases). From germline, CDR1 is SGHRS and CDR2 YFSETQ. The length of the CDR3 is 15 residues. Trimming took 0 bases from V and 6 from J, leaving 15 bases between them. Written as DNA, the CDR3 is TGCGCCAGCAGCTTGGATACAGGTTACTCACCTGAAGCTTTCTTT. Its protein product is CASSLDTGYSPEAFF.

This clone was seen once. CDR3 nucleotide sequence: TGTGCCAGCAGCGTAGGAAGGACAGGGGCTGCTGAAGCTTTCTTT. This codes for CASSVGRTGAAEAFF. J is TRBJ1-1 and V is TRBV7-9; 9 positions agree with TRBD1. With 5 bases clipped from V and 6 bases from J, the junction kept 10 bases outside the gene matches. The CDR3 runs 15 residues. CDR1 and CDR2 from the germline V gene are SEHNR and FQNEAQ (reference sequence).

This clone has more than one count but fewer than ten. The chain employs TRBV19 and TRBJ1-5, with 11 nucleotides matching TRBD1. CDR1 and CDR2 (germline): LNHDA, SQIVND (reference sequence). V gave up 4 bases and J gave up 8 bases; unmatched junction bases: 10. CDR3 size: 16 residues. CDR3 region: CASSTTDRGLVEPQHF. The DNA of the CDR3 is TGTGCCAGTAGTACCACGGACAGGGGGCTTGTAGAGCCCCAGCATTTT.

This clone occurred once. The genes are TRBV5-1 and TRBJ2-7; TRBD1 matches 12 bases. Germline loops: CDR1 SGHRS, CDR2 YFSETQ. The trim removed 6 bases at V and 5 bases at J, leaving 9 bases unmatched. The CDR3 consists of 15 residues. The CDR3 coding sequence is TGCGCCAGCATGCGGGACAGGGGGCGAAACGACGAGCAGTACTTC. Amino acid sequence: CASMRDRGRNDEQYF.

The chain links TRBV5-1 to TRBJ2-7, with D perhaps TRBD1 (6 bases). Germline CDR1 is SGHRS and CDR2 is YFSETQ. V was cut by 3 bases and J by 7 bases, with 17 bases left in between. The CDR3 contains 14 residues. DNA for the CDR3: TGCGCCAGCAGCTCGATACAGGGTAGGTGGGAGCAGTACTTC. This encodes CASSSIQGRWEQYF.

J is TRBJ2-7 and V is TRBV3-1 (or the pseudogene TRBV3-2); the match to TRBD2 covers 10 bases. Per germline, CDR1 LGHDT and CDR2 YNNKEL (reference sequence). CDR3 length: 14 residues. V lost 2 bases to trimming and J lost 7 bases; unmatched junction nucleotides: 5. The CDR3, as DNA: TGTGCCAGCAGCCAAAGCGGGGGGGGAGGTGAGCAGTACTTC. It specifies CASSQSGGGGEQYF.

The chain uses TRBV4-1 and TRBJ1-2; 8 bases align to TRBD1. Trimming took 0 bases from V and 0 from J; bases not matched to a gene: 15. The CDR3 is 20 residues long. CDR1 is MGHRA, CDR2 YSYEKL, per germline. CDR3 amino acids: CASSQDLRSVRGLPNYGYTF. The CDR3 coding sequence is TGCGCCAGCAGCCAAGATCTTAGGTCGGTCAGGGGGCTCCCTAACTATGGCTACACCTTC.

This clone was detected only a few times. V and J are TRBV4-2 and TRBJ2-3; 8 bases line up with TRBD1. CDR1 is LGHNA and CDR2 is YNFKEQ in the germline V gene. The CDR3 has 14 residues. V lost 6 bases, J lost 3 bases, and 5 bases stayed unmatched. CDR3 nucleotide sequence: TGTGCCAGCAGTCGTGACAGGGGAACAGATACGCAGTATTTT. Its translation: CASSRDRGTDTQYF.

CDR3 nucleotides: TGTGCCACCCAAGGACTAGCGGAAAACAATGAGCAGTTCTTC. As protein: CATQGLAENNEQFF. V gene TRBV10-3 combines with J gene TRBJ2-1; TRBD2 aligns across 10 bases. Germline lookup yields CDR1 ENHRY and CDR2 SYGVKD. V trimming: 10 bases; J trimming: 5 bases; junction bases outside the gene matches: 8. There are 14 residues in the CDR3.

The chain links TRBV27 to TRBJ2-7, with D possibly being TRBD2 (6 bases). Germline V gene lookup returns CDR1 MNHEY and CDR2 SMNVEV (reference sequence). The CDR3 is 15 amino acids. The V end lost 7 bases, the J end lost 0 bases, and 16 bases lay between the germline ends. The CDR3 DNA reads TGTGCCAGCAACTCCTATGGGGGGAGCTCCTACGAGCAGTACTTC. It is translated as CASNSYGGSSYEQYF.

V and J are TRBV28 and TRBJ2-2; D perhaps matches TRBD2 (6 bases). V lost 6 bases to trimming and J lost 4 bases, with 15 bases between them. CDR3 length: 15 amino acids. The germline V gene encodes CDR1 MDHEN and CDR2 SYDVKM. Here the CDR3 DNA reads TGTGCCAGCAGACGGGGGACCGGGAGCACCGGGGAGCTGTTTTTT. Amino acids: CASRRGTGSTGELFF.

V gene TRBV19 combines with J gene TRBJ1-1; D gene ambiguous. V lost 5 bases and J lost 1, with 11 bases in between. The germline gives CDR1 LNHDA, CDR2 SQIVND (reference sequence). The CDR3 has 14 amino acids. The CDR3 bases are TGTGCCAGTAGTGGAGGACGGTGGAACACTGAAGCTTTCTTT. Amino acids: CASSGGRWNTEAFF.

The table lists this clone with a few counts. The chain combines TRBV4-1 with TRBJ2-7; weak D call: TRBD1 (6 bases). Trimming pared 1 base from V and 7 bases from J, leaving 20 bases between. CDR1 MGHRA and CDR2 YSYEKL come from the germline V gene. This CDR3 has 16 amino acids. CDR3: CASSQGGTPSVEEQYF. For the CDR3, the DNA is TGCGCCAGCAGCCAAGGGGGGACACCCTCCGTGGAGGAGCAGTACTTC.

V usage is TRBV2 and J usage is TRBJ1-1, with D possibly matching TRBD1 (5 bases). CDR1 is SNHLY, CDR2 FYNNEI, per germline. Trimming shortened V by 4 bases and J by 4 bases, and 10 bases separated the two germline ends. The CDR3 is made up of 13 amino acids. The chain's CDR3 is CASSVLGGTEAFF. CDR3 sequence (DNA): TGTGCCAGCAGTGTCTTGGGGGGCACTGAAGCTTTCTTT.

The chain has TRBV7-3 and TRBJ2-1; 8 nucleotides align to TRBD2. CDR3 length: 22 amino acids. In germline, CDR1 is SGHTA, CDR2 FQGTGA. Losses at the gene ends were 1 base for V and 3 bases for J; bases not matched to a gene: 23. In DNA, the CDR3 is TGTGCCAGCAGCTTAATGAACAGTCGCGGAAAGCAGTCTAGCGGGTTCTACAATGAGCAGTTCTTC. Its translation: CASSLMNSRGKQSSGFYNEQFF.

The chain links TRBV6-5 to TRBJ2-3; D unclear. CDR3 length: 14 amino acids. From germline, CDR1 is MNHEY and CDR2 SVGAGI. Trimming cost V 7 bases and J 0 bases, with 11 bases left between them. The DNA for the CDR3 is TGTGCCAGCACCCCCTTAGCTAGCACAGATACGCAGTATTTT. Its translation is CASTPLASTDTQYF.

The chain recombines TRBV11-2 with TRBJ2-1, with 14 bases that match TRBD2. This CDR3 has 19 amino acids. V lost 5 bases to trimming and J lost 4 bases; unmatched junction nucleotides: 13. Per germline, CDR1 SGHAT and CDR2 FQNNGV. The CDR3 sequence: CASSATSGTSGRRYNEQFF. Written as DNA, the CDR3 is TGTGCCAGCAGCGCCACCTCCGGGACTAGCGGGAGACGGTACAATGAGCAGTTCTTC.

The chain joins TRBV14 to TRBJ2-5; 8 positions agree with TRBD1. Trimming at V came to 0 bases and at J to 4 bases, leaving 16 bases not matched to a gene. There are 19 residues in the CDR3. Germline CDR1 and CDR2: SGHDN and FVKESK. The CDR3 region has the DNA TGTGCCAGCAGCCAAGATCCTTATAACGGCAGGGGGCGCAGAGAGACCCAGTACTTC. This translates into CASSQDPYNGRGRRETQYF.

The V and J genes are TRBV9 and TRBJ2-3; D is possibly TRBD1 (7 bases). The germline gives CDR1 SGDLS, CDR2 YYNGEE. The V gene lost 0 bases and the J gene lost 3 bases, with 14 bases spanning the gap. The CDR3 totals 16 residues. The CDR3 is CASSVVGQEGTDTQYF. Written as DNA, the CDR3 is TGTGCCAGCAGCGTAGTCGGACAGGAGGGGACAGATACGCAGTATTTT.

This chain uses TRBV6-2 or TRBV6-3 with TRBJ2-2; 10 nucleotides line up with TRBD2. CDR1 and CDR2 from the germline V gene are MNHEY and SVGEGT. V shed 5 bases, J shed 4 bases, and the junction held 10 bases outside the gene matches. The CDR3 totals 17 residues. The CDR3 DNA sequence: TGTGCCAGCAGTGATCATGGGACTAGCGTTATCACCGGGGAGCTGTTTTTT. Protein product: CASSDHGTSVITGELFF.

The CDR3 spells CASSLLRGRAYEQYF. CDR3 sequence (DNA): TGTGCCAGCAGCCTCTTGAGGGGGCGCGCCTACGAGCAGTACTTC. The gene calls are TRBV11-2 and TRBJ2-7; TRBD1 agrees at 7 bases. J lost 2 bases, V lost 5 bases, and 9 bases had no gene match. This CDR3 comprises 15 residues. Germline V gene sequence: CDR1 SGHAT, CDR2 FQNNGV.

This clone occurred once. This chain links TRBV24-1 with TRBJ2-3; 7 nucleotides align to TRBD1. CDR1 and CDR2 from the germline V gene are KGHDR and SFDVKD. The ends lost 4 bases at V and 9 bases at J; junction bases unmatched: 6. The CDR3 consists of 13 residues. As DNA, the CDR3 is TGTGCCACCAGTGACCTTGACAGGGACACGCAGTATTTT. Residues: CATSDLDRDTQYF.